The rows below give T cell receptor beta chains drawn from one sample of a study of blood T cell repertoires in COVID-19. Clones were sequenced by immunoSEQ multiplex PCR, and TCRdb holds only the in-frame ones, with some missing. The table has about 140,000 clones, around 80% seen once. The sequenced sample consisted of peripheral blood. The receptors shown here come from a woman aged 50 to 65 with acute or convalescent COVID-19. The CDR3 runs from the conserved cysteine through the conserved F or W. Each record gives: clone size, V gene, D gene, J gene, CDR3 DNA, CDR3 protein. A D gene is named only where the DNA matches it firmly. For some rows the clone size is stated as once, few or many, or as a class when expanded; others skip it.

clone_size: .
v_call: TRBV4-3
d_call: TRBD1
j_call: TRBJ1-2
cdr3_nt: TGCGCCAGCAGCCAAGGCGGACAGGGTACAAACTATGGCTACACCTTC
cdr3_aa: CASSQGGQGTNYGYTF

clone_size: .
v_call: TRBV5-1
d_call: TRBD2
j_call: TRBJ2-2
cdr3_nt: TGCGCCAGCAGGCCCCTAGAGAGCGGGGCGAACACCGGGGAGCTGTTTTTT
cdr3_aa: CASRPLESGANTGELFF

clone_size: .
v_call: TRBV9
d_call: .
j_call: TRBJ1-1
cdr3_nt: TGTGCCAGCAGCGCTCAACCTATACAGAGAACTGAAGCTTTCTTT
cdr3_aa: CASSAQPIQRTEAFF

clone_size: few
v_call: TRBV6-5
d_call: .
j_call: TRBJ1-4
cdr3_nt: TGTGCCAGCACGAGAAGGGACTATAATGAAAAACTGTTTTTT
cdr3_aa: CASTRRDYNEKLFF

clone_size: .
v_call: TRBV7-9
d_call: .
j_call: TRBJ2-3
cdr3_nt: TGTGCCAGCAGCTCGTGGGACACTACAGATACGCAGTATTTT
cdr3_aa: CASSSWDTTDTQYF

clone_size: .
v_call: TRBV7-2
d_call: TRBD1
j_call: TRBJ1-2
cdr3_nt: TGTGCCAGCAGCTTCCCTTCGGGACAGGGAATGGATGGCTACACCTTC
cdr3_aa: CASSFPSGQGMDGYTF

clone_size: .
v_call: TRBV9
d_call: TRBD1
j_call: TRBJ1-6
cdr3_nt: TGTGCCAGCAGCGTAGGGCCGGGACAGGGGCAGTCACCCCTCCACTTT
cdr3_aa: CASSVGPGQGQSPLHF

clone_size: once
v_call: TRBV25-1
d_call: .
j_call: TRBJ1-2
cdr3_nt: TGTGCCAGCAGTGAAACCGGGGTTAACTATGGCTACACCTTC
cdr3_aa: CASSETGVNYGYTF

clone_size: .
v_call: TRBV6-5
d_call: .
j_call: TRBJ1-5
cdr3_nt: TGTGCCAGCAGTTACGACAGAAGAGATCAGCCCCAGCATTTT
cdr3_aa: CASSYDRRDQPQHF

clone_size: .
v_call: TRBV4-3
d_call: .
j_call: TRBJ2-1
cdr3_nt: TGCGCCAGCAGCCAGGTCCGGGGAAACAATGAGCAGTTCTTC
cdr3_aa: CASSQVRGNNEQFF

clone_size: .
v_call: TRBV4-3
d_call: .
j_call: TRBJ2-7
cdr3_nt: TGCGCCAGCAGCCAAACGGACTCCCCCCCCTACGAGCAGTACTTC
cdr3_aa: CASSQTDSPPYEQYF

clone_size: .
v_call: TRBV5-1
d_call: TRBD1
j_call: TRBJ2-5
cdr3_nt: TGCGCCAGCAGCGAGCCGGACAGGGCGGGTGAGACCCAGTACTTC
cdr3_aa: CASSEPDRAGETQYF

clone_size: .
v_call: TRBV28
d_call: .
j_call: TRBJ1-2
cdr3_nt: TGTGCCAGCACTAGGAACTTCTTCTATGGCTACACCTTC
cdr3_aa: CASTRNFFYGYTF

clone_size: .
v_call: TRBV7-5
d_call: .
j_call: TRBJ1-5
cdr3_nt: TGTGTCAGAAGCTTAACGAGTCAGCCCCAGCATTTT
cdr3_aa: CVRSLTSQPQHF

clone_size: .
v_call: TRBV12-5
d_call: .
j_call: TRBJ2-7
cdr3_nt: TGTGCTAGTGGTGGCGTCGGGACACTCTACGAGCAGTACTTC
cdr3_aa: CASGGVGTLYEQYF

clone_size: few
v_call: TRBV27
d_call: .
j_call: TRBJ1-1
cdr3_nt: TGTGCCAGCAGTTTATCGGCCCCCTGGCAGGGGCTAAGAACTGAAGCTTTCTTT
cdr3_aa: CASSLSAPWQGLRTEAFF

clone_size: .
v_call: TRBV11-3
d_call: .
j_call: TRBJ1-1
cdr3_nt: TGTGCCAGCAGCTCCCTTGGGGCGGGGGAGACTGAAGCTTTCTTT
cdr3_aa: CASSSLGAGETEAFF

clone_size: .
v_call: TRBV19
d_call: .
j_call: TRBJ2-1
cdr3_nt: TGTGCCAGTAGTATTACGGGGGATCTAAATGAGCAGTTCTTC
cdr3_aa: CASSITGDLNEQFF

clone_size: .
v_call: TRBV4-3
d_call: TRBD1
j_call: TRBJ1-1
cdr3_nt: TGCGCCAGCAGCCCCGTGGGAGACAGGGTTACTGAAGCTTTCTTT
cdr3_aa: CASSPVGDRVTEAFF

clone_size: .
v_call: TRBV7-8
d_call: TRBD1
j_call: TRBJ2-7
cdr3_nt: TGTGCCAGCAGCAATTTACAGGGGAACTTAATCCACGAGCAGTACTTC
cdr3_aa: CASSNLQGNLIHEQYF

clone_size: .
v_call: TRBV4-3
d_call: .
j_call: TRBJ1-1
cdr3_nt: TGCGCCAGCAGCCGCAGGCAGGAAGTTGAAGCTTTCTTT
cdr3_aa: CASSRRQEVEAFF

clone_size: once
v_call: TRBV5-1
d_call: TRBD1
j_call: TRBJ2-3
cdr3_nt: TGCGCCAGCAGCTTATTGACAGGGGGGTACACAGATACGCAGTATTTT
cdr3_aa: CASSLLTGGYTDTQYF

clone_size: once
v_call: TRBV4-1
d_call: .
j_call: TRBJ2-3
cdr3_nt: TGCGCCAGCAGCCAAGGGTGGGGAGAAGATACGCAGTATTTT
cdr3_aa: CASSQGWGEDTQYF